The clone carrying this TCR beta chain has just a few counts. The sample belongs to a study of T cell repertoires in cytomegalovirus infection. Across the study: Public TCR beta signature analysis indicated the presence of both CMV infection and matching HLA type.

The CDR3 covers 17 residues. V shed 1 base and J 6 bases; nucleotides not matched to a gene: 14. The germline gives CDR1 SGHRS, CDR2 YFSETQ. TCRdb reprocessed the reads with MiXCR, giving one entry per CDR3 protein. Of about 300,000 distinct CDR3 sequences listed, 9.6% are singletons. The chain combines TRBV5-1 with TRBJ2-3, with 7 bases aligning to TRBD1. Sequencing was carried out using PBMCs. This clonotype originated in a human donor in good health (CMV status not recorded). Some clones in this sample may be carry-over from other donors' samples. The CDR3 is CASSLNGGQASGDTQYF. In nucleotides, the CDR3 is TGCGCCAGCAGCTTGAACGGCGGACAGGCCTCGGGGGATACGCAGTATTTT. The whole variable domain, filled in from reference TRBV5-1 and TRBJ2-3, reads KAGVTQTPRYLIKTRGQQVTLSCSPISGHRSVSWYQQTPGQGLQFLFEYFSETQRNKGNFPGRFSGRQFSNSRSEMNVSTLELGDSALYLCASSLNGGQASGDTQYFGPGTRLTVL.